This TCR beta chain was sequenced during a study of blood T cell repertoires in COVID-19. Study overall: The samples span acute and convalescent COVID-19 from the United States, Italy and Spain. The cDNA or gDNA used as material had been derived from T cells, B-cell-depleted T cells, or PBMCs.

Trimming stripped 3 bases from V and 0 bases from J, with 13 bases between. Per germline, CDR1 LNHNV and CDR2 YYDKDF (reference sequence). The CDR3 covers 16 residues. Authors' processing steps: Reference gene primer amplification gave estimated nucleated cell counts. This table comes from immunoSEQ multiplex PCR, and its TCRdb copy is limited to in-frame clones, with some not included. V and J calls and clone size are as listed in that table; D and trimming were resolved from the DNA. This table has more than 95,000 clones, approximately 81% appearing once. The genes are TRBV15 and TRBJ2-3; tentatively, D is TRBD2 (6 bases). Sequenced material: peripheral blood. The sequence derives from a man between 60 and 70 years old with acute or convalescent COVID-19. CDR3 coding DNA: TGTGCCACCAGCAGGGACCAGGGAGGTAGCACAGATACGCAGTATTTT. Protein: CATSRDQGGSTDTQYF.